This entry describes one T cell receptor beta chain. As yet, its antigen is unknown. Repertoires were generated with immunoSEQ multiplex PCR, while TCRdb's copy carries only in-frame clones and drops some. Of 150,000 to 200,000 clones listed, 70% to 90% are singletons. The sample belongs to a study of T cell responses to AZD1222 COVID-19 vaccine. Study results and caveats: Clonal diversity was possibly underestimated; the donors were predominantly white British and more often female.

The sequence was obtained from an adult in good health. The sequenced sample was peripheral blood, obtained on day 0 of AZD1222 vaccination.

The CDR3 nucleotides read TGCGCCAGCAGCTTGGTGGGCGGGAGGGACTACGAGCAGTACTTC. It translates to CASSLVGGRDYEQYF. The chain combines TRBV5-1 with TRBJ2-7; 9 bases fit TRBD2. With V trimmed by 0 bases and J by 3 bases, 4 bases remained unmatched. CDR1 and CDR2 (germline): SGHRS, YFSETQ. The CDR3 consists of 15 residues.